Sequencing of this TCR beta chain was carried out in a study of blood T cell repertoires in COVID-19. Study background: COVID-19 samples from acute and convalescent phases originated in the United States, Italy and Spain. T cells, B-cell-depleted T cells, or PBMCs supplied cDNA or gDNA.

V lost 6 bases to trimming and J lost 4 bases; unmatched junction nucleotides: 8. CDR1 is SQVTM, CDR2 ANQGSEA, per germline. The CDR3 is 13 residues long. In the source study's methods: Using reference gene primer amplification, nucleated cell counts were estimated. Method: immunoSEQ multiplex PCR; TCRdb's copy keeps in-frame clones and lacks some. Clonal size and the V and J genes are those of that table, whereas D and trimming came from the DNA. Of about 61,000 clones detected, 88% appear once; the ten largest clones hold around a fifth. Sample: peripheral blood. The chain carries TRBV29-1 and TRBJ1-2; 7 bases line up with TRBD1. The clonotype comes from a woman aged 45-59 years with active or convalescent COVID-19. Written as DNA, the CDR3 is TGCAGCGTCGTCAGGGGGTACGGCTATGGCTACACCTTC. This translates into CSVVRGYGYGYTF.